This record looks at one TCR beta chain sequence and its context. Antigen specificity is unknown. This sample is drawn from a study of T cells in localized non-small cell lung cancer. General study points: Only one tumor region went through sequencing, so heterogeneity may still be there. The study linked higher blood T cell density to longer overall survival.

TCRdb keeps only in-frame clones here, not all; method: immunoSEQ multiplex PCR. The profile covers around 4,800 clones, with around 28% appearing a single time and about 5% taken by the ten largest. CDR3 length equals 13 residues. Trimming took 3 bases from V and 6 from J, leaving 9 bases between them. Germline V gene data show CDR1 as MGHDK and CDR2 as SYGVNS. The chain links TRBV25-1 to TRBJ2-1, with D hard to call. This TCR came from a man aged 40 to 69 with stage III squamous cell lung carcinoma. The starting material was lung tumor tissue, obtained before any cancer treatment. The DNA of the CDR3 is TGTGCCAGCAGTGATCCGTGGGGCAATGAGCAGTTCTTC. This gives the protein CASSDPWGNEQFF.